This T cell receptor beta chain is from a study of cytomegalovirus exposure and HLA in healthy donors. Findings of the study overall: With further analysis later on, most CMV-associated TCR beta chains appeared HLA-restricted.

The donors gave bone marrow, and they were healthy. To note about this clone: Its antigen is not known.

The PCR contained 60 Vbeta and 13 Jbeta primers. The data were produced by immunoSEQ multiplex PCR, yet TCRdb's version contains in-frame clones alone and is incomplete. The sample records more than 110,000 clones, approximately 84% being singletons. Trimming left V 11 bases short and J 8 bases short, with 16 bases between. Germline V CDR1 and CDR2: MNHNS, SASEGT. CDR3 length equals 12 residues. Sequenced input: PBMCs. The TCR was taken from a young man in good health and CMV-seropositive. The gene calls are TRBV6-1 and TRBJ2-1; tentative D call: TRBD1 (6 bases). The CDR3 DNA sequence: TGTGCCGGGGGCTTCAGGCCCCATGAGCAGTTCTTC. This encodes CAGGFRPHEQFF.